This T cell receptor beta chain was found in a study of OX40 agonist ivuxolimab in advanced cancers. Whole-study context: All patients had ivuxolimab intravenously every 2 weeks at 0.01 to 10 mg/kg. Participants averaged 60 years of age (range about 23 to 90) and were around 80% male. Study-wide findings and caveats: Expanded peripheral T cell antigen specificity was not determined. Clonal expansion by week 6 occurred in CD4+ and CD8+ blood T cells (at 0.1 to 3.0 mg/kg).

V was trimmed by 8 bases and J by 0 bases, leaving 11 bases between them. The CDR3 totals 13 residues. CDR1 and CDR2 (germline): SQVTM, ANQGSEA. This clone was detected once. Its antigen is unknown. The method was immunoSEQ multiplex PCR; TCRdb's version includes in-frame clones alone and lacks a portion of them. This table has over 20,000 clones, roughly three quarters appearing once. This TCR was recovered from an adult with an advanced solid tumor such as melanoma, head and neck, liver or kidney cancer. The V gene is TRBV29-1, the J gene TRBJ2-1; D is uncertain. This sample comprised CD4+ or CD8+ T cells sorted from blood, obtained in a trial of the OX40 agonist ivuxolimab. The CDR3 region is CSTGENSYNEQFF. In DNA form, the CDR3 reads TGCAGCACTGGGGAAAACTCCTACAATGAGCAGTTCTTC.